These 30 T cell receptor beta chains were sequenced from one sample in a study of blood T cell repertoires in COVID-19. Assay used: immunoSEQ multiplex PCR; TCRdb lists only in-frame clones, some missing. The sample contains hundreds of thousands of clones, about four fifths of which appear only once. Sequencing was carried out using PBMCs or T cells enriched from blood (not recorded which). All receptors derive from a woman aged 35 to 49 who had recovered from COVID-19.

The genes are TRBV16 and TRBJ2-4, with 7 bases aligning to TRBD1. Trimming cost V 4 bases and J 0 bases; bases outside gene matches: 9. This CDR3 has 17 amino acids. Germline lookup yields CDR1 KGHSY and CDR2 FQNENV. In DNA form, the CDR3 reads TGTGCCAGCAGCCGGGGGACAGCGACTACAGCCAAAAACATTCAGTACTTC. Its protein product is CASSRGTATTAKNIQYF.

This chain uses TRBV28 with TRBJ1-4; 9 bases fit TRBD1. V lost 3 bases, J lost 8 bases, and 7 bases stayed unmatched. Germline-derived CDR1 and CDR2 are MDHEN and SYDVKM. CDR3 length equals 15 residues. Here the CDR3 reads CASSFPTGGSEKLFF. The CDR3 DNA is TGTGCCAGCAGTTTCCCGACAGGGGGGTCCGAAAAACTGTTTTTT.

DNA of the CDR3: TGTGCCAGCAGCTTAGGATCAACTAGCGGGAGGTCAGGCGAGCAGTACTTC. It is translated as CASSLGSTSGRSGEQYF. J is TRBJ2-7 and V is TRBV5-4, with 12 bases that match TRBD2. Unmatched junction bases numbered 12, after V lost 2 bases and J lost 6 bases. The CDR3 consists of 17 residues. The V gene's germline CDR1 is SGHNT and CDR2 YYREEE (reference sequence).

V gene TRBV6-1 combines with J gene TRBJ1-1; 8 bases map to TRBD1. This CDR3 comprises 17 residues. Germline CDR1 reads MNHNS; CDR2 reads SASEGT. With 2 bases clipped from V and 4 bases from J, the junction kept 12 bases outside the gene matches. CDR3 sequence: CASSERGRGPGGTEAFF. The DNA for the CDR3 is TGTGCCAGCAGTGAAAGGGGCAGGGGGCCTGGGGGCACTGAAGCTTTCTTT.

This sequence joins TRBV5-6 and TRBJ1-6; D remains unclear. CDR1 SGHDT and CDR2 YYEEEE come from the germline V gene. This CDR3 comprises 15 residues. V was clipped by 3 bases and J by 0 bases, with 7 bases between them. The CDR3 DNA reads TGTGCCAGCAGCTGGGAGAGCTCCTATAATTCACCCCTCCACTTT. Amino acids: CASSWESSYNSPLHF.

The chain is built from TRBV3-1 (or the pseudogene TRBV3-2) and TRBJ2-1; TRBD1 matches at 10 bases. Germline CDR1 reads LGHDT; CDR2 reads YNNKEL (reference sequence). The V segment lost 3 bases and the J segment 4 bases; nucleotides outside the gene matches: 3. The CDR3 is 15 amino acids. CDR3 bases: TGTGCCAGCAGCCATAGGACAGGGGGATACAATGAGCAGTTCTTC. This encodes CASSHRTGGYNEQFF.

The chain uses TRBV25-1 and TRBJ1-1; D is unresolved. Trimming shortened V by 2 bases and J by 6 bases, and 10 bases separated the two germline ends. Germline assignment: CDR1 MGHDK and CDR2 SYGVNS. This CDR3 is 13 amino acids long. Here the CDR3 reads CASSEGLWAEAFF. The DNA for the CDR3 is TGTGCCAGCAGTGAAGGACTCTGGGCTGAAGCTTTCTTT.

The V call is TRBV6-5, the J call TRBJ2-2; TRBD2 aligns across 7 bases. The CDR3 loop spans 12 amino acids. J gave up 3 bases and V 10 bases, and 2 bases lay outside the gene matches. Germline CDR1 is MNHEY and CDR2 is SVGAGI. The CDR3 bases are TGTGCCACCCGGGGGGACACCGGGGAGCTGTTTTTT. Translated, it gives CATRGDTGELFF.

This chain uses TRBV19 with TRBJ1-1; 7 bases agree with TRBD1. The junction had 2 bases not matched to a gene; V was cut back by 3 bases and J by 4 bases. The CDR3 is 13 amino acids. Germline CDR1 reads LNHDA; CDR2 reads SQIVND (reference sequence). The CDR3 DNA is TGTGCCAGTAGTATCCCAGGGGGCACTGAAGCTTTCTTT. Translated, it gives CASSIPGGTEAFF.

DNA for the CDR3: TGCGCCAGCAGCTTGAACGGGAACAACTACGAGCAGTACGTC. Protein sequence: CASSLNGNNYEQYV. The chain links TRBV5-1 to TRBJ2-7, with D possibly being TRBD2 (5 bases). CDR1 and CDR2 from the germline V gene are SGHRS and YFSETQ. V was cut by 1 base and J by 3 bases, with 11 bases left in between. This CDR3 has 14 residues.

The CDR3 loop reads CASSLVAGANYGYTF. CDR3 nucleotide sequence: TGTGCCAGCAGCTTGGTTGCGGGGGCTAACTATGGCTACACCTTC. The V gene is TRBV5-6, the J gene TRBJ1-2, with D possibly being TRBD1 (5 bases). This CDR3 contains 15 residues. The V and J ends lost 0 bases and 0 bases respectively, with 9 bases between them. Germline loops: CDR1 SGHDT, CDR2 YYEEEE.

The V call is TRBV19, the J call TRBJ2-5; D is unclear. The germline CDR1 and CDR2 sequences are LNHDA and SQIVND (reference sequence). V was trimmed by 5 bases and J by 0 bases, leaving 16 bases between them. The CDR3 extends over 16 amino acids. CDR3 sequence (DNA): TGTGCCAGTAGTTTGGCCATAACCCATTACCAAGAGACCCAGTACTTC. This gives the protein CASSLAITHYQETQYF. Filled out from reference TRBV19 and TRBJ2-5, the complete variable domain reads DGGITQSPKYLFRKEGQNVTLSCEQNLNHDAMYWYRQDPGQGLRLIYYSQIVNDFQKGDIAEGYSVSREKKESFPLTVTSAQKNPTAFYLCASSLAITHYQETQYFGPGTRLLVL.

The chain employs TRBV7-9 and TRBJ2-1; 10 positions match TRBD1. The V gene's germline CDR1 is SEHNR and CDR2 FQNEAQ (reference sequence). The CDR3 runs 16 residues. Trimming at V came to 1 base and at J to 5 bases, leaving 5 bases not matched to a gene. The CDR3 nucleotides are TGTGCCAGCAGCTTAGTGCCGGGACAGGGGAACAATGAGCAGTTCTTC. This translates into CASSLVPGQGNNEQFF. Complete variable domain (other parts from reference TRBV7-9 and TRBJ2-1): DTGVSQNPRHKITKRGQNVTFRCDPISEHNRLYWYRQTLGQGPEFLTYFQNEAQLEKSRLLSDRFSAERPKGSFSTLEIQRTEQGDSAMYLCASSLVPGQGNNEQFFGPGTRLTVL.

This chain links TRBV10-3 with TRBJ2-7; D is perhaps TRBD2 (5 bases). The CDR3 contains 13 residues. From germline, CDR1 is ENHRY and CDR2 SYGVKD. Trimming removed 4 bases from V and 1 base from J, with 8 bases in between. The chain's CDR3 is CAISVSGSYEQYV. In nucleotides, the CDR3 is TGTGCCATCAGTGTCAGCGGTTCCTACGAGCAGTACGTC.

In nucleotides, the CDR3 is TGTGCCAGCAGCGGGCCGGGGGGCTCTGGAAACACCATATATTTT. Its translation is CASSGPGGSGNTIYF. The J gene is TRBJ1-3, the V gene TRBV5-6; TRBD1 is a possible D gene (5 bases). The germline V gene has CDR1 SGHDT and CDR2 YYEEEE. Trimming removed 4 bases at V and 0 bases at J, with 11 bases between. The CDR3 length is 15 residues.

V usage is TRBV10-2 and J usage is TRBJ2-3; D perhaps matches TRBD1 (6 bases). Germline V gene lookup returns CDR1 WSHSY and CDR2 SAAADI. This CDR3 has 14 residues. V was pared by 7 bases and J by 2 bases, with 13 bases between. This CDR3 reads CASNEGGVTDTQYF. CDR3 DNA: TGCGCCAGCAATGAAGGGGGAGTCACAGATACGCAGTATTTT.

This clone was seen a few times. This chain uses TRBV6-1 with TRBJ2-4; possibly TRBD1 for D (6 bases). V dropped 2 bases and J dropped 6 bases, with 17 bases sitting between them. The CDR3 covers 16 residues. Per the germline V gene, CDR1 is MNHNS and CDR2 is SASEGT. In DNA, the CDR3 is TGTGCCAGCAGTGAACGACTGGTAGGGGGTCGAAACATTCAGTACTTC. Protein: CASSERLVGGRNIQYF.

V usage is TRBV11-2 and J usage is TRBJ2-2, with D perhaps TRBD2 (5 bases). V was trimmed by 6 bases and J by 3 bases, leaving 11 bases between them. The germline CDR1 and CDR2 sequences are SGHAT and FQNNGV. This CDR3 is 14 amino acids long. CDR3 loop: CASRKLRDTGELFF. The CDR3 DNA sequence: TGTGCCAGCAGAAAGCTGCGGGACACCGGGGAGCTGTTTTTT.

The J gene is TRBJ2-7, the V gene TRBV6-5, with D tentatively TRBD1 (6 bases). This CDR3 spans 11 amino acids. The V end lost 6 bases, the J end lost 6 bases, and 9 bases lay between the germline ends. CDR1 is MNHEY, CDR2 SVGAGI, per germline. The CDR3 DNA sequence: TGTGCCAGCAGCAACAGGGTCGAGCAGTACGTC. It encodes CASSNRVEQYV.

The sample holds one count of this clone. The V call is TRBV12-3 or TRBV12-4, the J call TRBJ2-1, with D tentatively TRBD2 (5 bases). The CDR3 is 13 residues long. Trimming left V 6 bases short and J 9 bases short, with 15 bases between. CDR3 sequence (DNA): TGTGCCAGCAGCCTCTACGGGATCTCTGAGCAGTTCTTC. Translating gives CASSLYGISEQFF.

CDR3 in amino acids: CSLFREGQAEAFF. DNA for the CDR3: TGCAGCCTATTTAGGGAGGGACAGGCTGAAGCTTTCTTT. The chain couples TRBV29-1 to TRBJ1-1; 8 positions match TRBD1. The length of the CDR3 is 13 residues. The germline V gene encodes CDR1 SQVTM and CDR2 ANQGSEA. V shed 8 bases, J shed 6 bases, and the junction held 11 bases outside the gene matches.

The CDR3 DNA is TGTGCCAGCAGCGACCTCTTGGGCGGAGGGTGGTACGAGCAGTACGTC. Its translation: CASSDLLGGGWYEQYV. This chain links TRBV5-5 with TRBJ2-7; weak D call: TRBD2 (6 bases). V shed 4 bases and J shed 4 bases, with 21 bases lying between them. CDR1 and CDR2 (germline): SGHKS, YYEKEE (reference sequence). The CDR3 has 16 amino acids.

The chain couples TRBV14 to TRBJ2-3; D call uncertain. The V end lost 4 bases, the J end lost 2 bases, and 7 bases lay between the germline ends. The CDR3 has 13 amino acids. Germline CDR1 SGHDN, CDR2 FVKESK. CDR3 protein: CASSLLLTDTQYF. CDR3 DNA: TGTGCCAGCAGCCTTCTACTCACAGATACGCAGTATTTT.

The chain joins TRBV7-2 to TRBJ2-3; D remains ambiguous. V lost 2 bases, J lost 2 bases, and 8 bases lay in between. Germline-derived CDR1 and CDR2 are SGHTA and FQGNSA. This CDR3 has 14 amino acids. The CDR3 region is CASSLLQSTDTQYF. CDR3 DNA sequence: TGTGCCAGCAGCTTACTTCAGTCCACAGATACGCAGTATTTT.

The chain uses TRBV6-5 and TRBJ2-5, with D tentatively TRBD2 (5 bases). The CDR3 loop spans 13 amino acids. Trimming removed 5 bases from V and 4 bases from J, with 11 bases in between. CDR1 and CDR2 (germline): MNHEY, SVGAGI. CDR3 protein: CASSRRAGETQYF. The CDR3 coding sequence is TGTGCCAGCAGTCGAAGGGCGGGAGAGACCCAGTACTTC.

The V and J genes are TRBV2 and TRBJ2-3; perhaps TRBD2 as D (6 bases). Deletions cut 4 bases from V and 3 bases from J, with 14 bases between. Germline V lookup: CDR1 SNHLY, CDR2 FYNNEI. The CDR3 sequence is 15 residues long. CDR3 sequence (DNA): TGTGCCAGCAGTGGAACGGGGGTGGGGACAGATACGCAGTATTTT. Its protein product is CASSGTGVGTDTQYF.

This clone was seen at least ten times. The chain links TRBV7-9 to TRBJ2-1; TRBD2 is a possible D gene (5 bases). Trimming took 8 bases from V and 4 from J, leaving 15 bases between them. The CDR3 loop spans 14 amino acids. CDR1 is SEHNR and CDR2 is FQNEAQ in the germline V gene (reference sequence). Here the CDR3 reads CASGGRGPYNEQFF. Written as DNA, the CDR3 is TGTGCCAGCGGAGGTCGAGGGCCATACAATGAGCAGTTCTTC.

The rearrangement joins TRBV3-1 (or the pseudogene TRBV3-2) to TRBJ2-3; no clear D. There are 12 residues in the CDR3. Germline assignment: CDR1 LGHDT and CDR2 YNNKEL (reference sequence). Trimming took 1 base from V and 10 from J, leaving 9 bases between them. Written as DNA, the CDR3 is TGTGCCAGCAGCCAAGCTGGTGAGGCGCAGTATTTT. This gives the protein CASSQAGEAQYF.

On this clone itself: Other DNA sequences in this specimen translate into the identical CDR3. V is TRBV28 and J is TRBJ1-5, with 8 bases fitting TRBD1. J was trimmed by 2 bases and V by 6 bases; bases with no gene match: 6. Germline CDR1 MDHEN, CDR2 SYDVKM. CDR3 size: 15 residues. CDR3 region: CASRTGDGGNQPQHF. The CDR3 DNA reads as TGTGCCAGCAGGACAGGGGACGGGGGCAATCAGCCCCAGCATTTT. The variable domain in full, completed from reference TRBV28 and TRBJ1-5, reads DVKVTQSSRYLVKRTGEKVFLECVQDMDHENMFWYRQDPGLGLRLIYFSYDVKMKEKGDIPEGYSVSREKKERFSLILESASTNQTSMYLCASRTGDGGNQPQHFGDGTRLSIL.

A single count supports this clone. For the CDR3, the DNA is TGTGCCAGCAGCCGAAGACAGGTACCCATGCCCCAGCATTTT. Translation: CASSRRQVPMPQHF. The chain joins TRBV3-1 (or the pseudogene TRBV3-2) to TRBJ1-5; a weak D match, TRBD1 (6 bases). The CDR3 extends over 14 amino acids. V was trimmed by 4 bases and J by 9 bases, leaving 16 bases between them. Germline values: CDR1 LGHDT, CDR2 YNNKEL (reference sequence).